The clone carrying this T cell receptor (beta chain) was counted a few times. Its antigen remains unidentified. The sample originates from a study of blood T cells in healthy people across ages. The study, taken as a whole, reports: Diversity was higher, and naive CD4+ cells more numerous, in long-lived donors than in aged donors.

Alongside a J-beta primer mix, a sample-barcoded 5' primer served in a second PCR lasting about 7 to 11 cycles. TCRdb itself ran the 5' RACE reads through MiXCR, one entry per CDR3 protein. The sample lists some 790,000 distinct CDR3 sequences; more than 25% were seen once. Germline assignment: CDR1 MGHRA and CDR2 YSYEKL. The CDR3 runs to 16 residues. V lost 0 bases to trimming and J lost 2 bases, with 13 bases between them. They isolated at least 6.5 million PBMCs from each sample. The TCR comes from a woman older than 75 in good health. This rearrangement joins TRBV4-1 to TRBJ1-1; D unresolved. Sample: blood. CDR3 amino acids: CASSQEGTAVNTEAFF. The CDR3 DNA reads as TGCGCCAGCAGCCAAGAAGGCACAGCCGTCAACACTGAAGCTTTCTTT.